The clone carrying this T cell receptor beta chain has at least ten counts. Its antigen remains unknown. The sample originates from a study of regulatory T cells in long-lasting Graves disease. Overall study context: The antithyroid drugs taken by newly diagnosed Graves' patients had been used for under 3 months.

Time point specified: newly diagnosed GD, antithyroid drugs for less than 3 months. Scientists built the TCR library using RNA that was extracted from PBMCs. Diagnoses of Graves' disease were made by American Thyroid Association guidelines. Peripheral blood, Nine milliliters per patient, was collected in EDTA tubes. Combining iRepertoire HTBI primers with Arm-PCR of CDR3 regions, the authors built TCR beta libraries. TCRdb reprocessed the multiplex PCR reads with MiXCR, giving one entry per CDR3 protein. Among hundreds of thousands of distinct CDR3 sequences, over 15% were seen once, and the ten largest hold around 37%. Overall study results and limits: Persistent Graves' patients showed less TCR diversity than newly diagnosed patients showed.

This clonotype was obtained from a female donor with Graves disease. The sample consisted of peripheral blood mononuclear cells (PBMCs), taken at new diagnosis, from a patient treated with antithyroid drugs.

CDR3 residues: CASSEGAGTGVNEQYF. CDR3 coding DNA: TGTGCCAGCAGTGAAGGGGCCGGGACAGGGGTTAACGAGCAGTACTTC. The J gene is TRBJ2-7, the V gene TRBV2, with 10 bases identical to TRBD1. Germline assignment: CDR1 SNHLY and CDR2 FYNNEI. CDR3 length: 16 amino acids. The V segment lost 1 base and the J segment 5 bases; nucleotides outside the gene matches: 8.